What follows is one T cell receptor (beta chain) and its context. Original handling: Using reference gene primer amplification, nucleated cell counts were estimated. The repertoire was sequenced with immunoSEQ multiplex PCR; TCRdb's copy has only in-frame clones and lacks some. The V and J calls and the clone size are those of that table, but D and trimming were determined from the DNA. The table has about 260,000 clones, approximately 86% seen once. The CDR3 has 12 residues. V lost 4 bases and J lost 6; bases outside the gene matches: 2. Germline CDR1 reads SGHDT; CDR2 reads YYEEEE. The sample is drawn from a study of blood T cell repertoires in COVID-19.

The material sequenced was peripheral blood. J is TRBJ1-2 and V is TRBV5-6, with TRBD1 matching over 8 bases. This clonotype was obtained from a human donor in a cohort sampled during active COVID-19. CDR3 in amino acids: CASSRQGNGYTF. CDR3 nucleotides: TGTGCCAGCAGCCGACAGGGGAATGGCTACACCTTC.